Listed below are T cell receptor beta chains from one sample, sequenced in a study of cytomegalovirus exposure and HLA in healthy donors. TCRdb's copy holds only in-frame clones and misses some; the assay was immunoSEQ multiplex PCR. Of 150,000 to 200,000 clones listed, about 80% are singletons. The sequenced sample consisted of PBMCs. These receptors all stem from a man in his 60s in good health and CMV-seronegative. The CDR3 runs from the conserved cysteine through the conserved F or W. Each record gives: D gene, clone size, V gene, J gene, CDR3 protein, CDR3 DNA. A D gene is named only where the DNA matches it firmly. Expanded clones get a size class; other rows say once, few or many, or leave the size out.

d_gene: TRBD2
abundance: .
v_gene: TRBV9
j_gene: TRBJ2-1
CDR3aa: CASSPLAGGTYNEQFF
CDR3nt: TGTGCCAGCAGCCCATTAGCGGGGGGGACCTACAATGAGCAGTTCTTC

d_gene: .
abundance: .
v_gene: TRBV6-5
j_gene: TRBJ1-4
CDR3aa: CASRFFEAEKLFF
CDR3nt: TGTGCCAGCAGGTTTTTCGAGGCTGAAAAACTGTTTTTT

d_gene: TRBD2
abundance: few
v_gene: TRBV7-9
j_gene: TRBJ2-3
CDR3aa: CASSHQRGASTDTQYF
CDR3nt: TGTGCCAGCAGCCACCAGCGGGGGGCGAGCACAGATACGCAGTATTTT

d_gene: .
abundance: .
v_gene: TRBV6-1
j_gene: TRBJ2-3
CDR3aa: CASSEADRLGASTDTQYF
CDR3nt: TGTGCCAGCAGTGAAGCGGACCGCTTGGGAGCAAGCACAGATACGCAGTATTTT

d_gene: TRBD1
abundance: .
v_gene: TRBV5-1
j_gene: TRBJ1-2
CDR3aa: CASSLVAGQDYGYTF
CDR3nt: TGCGCCAGCAGCCTGGTGGCGGGACAGGACTATGGCTACACCTTC

d_gene: .
abundance: .
v_gene: TRBV10-3
j_gene: TRBJ2-7
CDR3aa: CAISETSPLSYEQYF
CDR3nt: TGTGCCATCAGTGAGACATCCCCCCTCTCCTACGAGCAGTACTTC

d_gene: .
abundance: .
v_gene: TRBV19
j_gene: TRBJ2-2
CDR3aa: CASSIGGNTGELFF
CDR3nt: TGTGCCAGTAGTATCGGGGGTAACACCGGGGAGCTGTTTTTT

d_gene: TRBD1
abundance: .
v_gene: TRBV29-1
j_gene: TRBJ1-2
CDR3aa: CSVVVGTGVYGYPF
CDR3nt: TGCAGCGTTGTAGTTGGGACAGGGGTCTATGGCTACCCCTTC

d_gene: .
abundance: .
v_gene: TRBV6-1
j_gene: TRBJ1-1
CDR3aa: CASKKFVGAPFGFF
CDR3nt: TGTGCCAGCAAGAAGTTTGTAGGGGCTCCCTTCGGTTTCTTT

d_gene: .
abundance: few
v_gene: TRBV28
j_gene: TRBJ1-1
CDR3aa: CASSQTQQGSAFF
CDR3nt: TGTGCCAGCAGTCAGACACAGCAGGGTTCGGCTTTCTTT

d_gene: .
abundance: few
v_gene: TRBV29-1
j_gene: TRBJ1-1
CDR3aa: CSVARQGGEAFF
CDR3nt: TGCAGCGTAGCGAGGCAGGGTGGTGAAGCTTTCTTT

d_gene: TRBD2
abundance: .
v_gene: TRBV4-2
j_gene: TRBJ2-7
CDR3aa: CASSPQTSGGSYEQYF
CDR3nt: TGTGCCAGCAGCCCGCAAACTAGCGGGGGTTCCTACGAGCAGTACTTC

d_gene: TRBD1
abundance: .
v_gene: TRBV2
j_gene: TRBJ1-4
CDR3aa: CASTATGYTEKLFF
CDR3nt: TGTGCCAGCACCGCGACAGGGTATACTGAAAAACTGTTTTTT

d_gene: TRBD1
abundance: .
v_gene: TRBV5-1
j_gene: TRBJ2-7
CDR3aa: CASSLIRTGGVEQYF
CDR3nt: TGCGCCAGCAGCTTGATCCGGACAGGGGGCGTCGAGCAGTACTTC

d_gene: .
abundance: .
v_gene: TRBV2
j_gene: TRBJ1-6
CDR3aa: CASTTSGVSPLNF
CDR3nt: TGTGCCAGCACTACCTCGGGGGTCTCACCCCTCAACTTT

d_gene: TRBD1
abundance: .
v_gene: TRBV6-1
j_gene: TRBJ1-1
CDR3aa: CASSAPGTGAEAFF
CDR3nt: TGTGCCAGCAGTGCACCCGGGACAGGGGCTGAAGCTTTCTTT

d_gene: .
abundance: few
v_gene: TRBV5-1
j_gene: TRBJ1-1
CDR3aa: CASSLDFHEAFF
CDR3nt: TGCGCCAGCAGCTTGGACTTCCATGAAGCTTTCTTT

d_gene: .
abundance: .
v_gene: TRBV6-5
j_gene: TRBJ2-2
CDR3aa: CASRLRTIGTGELFF
CDR3nt: TGTGCCAGCCGGCTACGGACAATCGGAACCGGGGAGCTGTTTTTT

d_gene: TRBD1
abundance: .
v_gene: TRBV6-5
j_gene: TRBJ2-5
CDR3aa: CASSYVSRGETQYF
CDR3nt: TGTGCCAGCAGTTACGTGTCCAGGGGGGAGACCCAGTACTTC

d_gene: TRBD1
abundance: .
v_gene: TRBV5-5
j_gene: TRBJ2-7
CDR3aa: CASSLALRTGAHYEQYF
CDR3nt: TGTGCCAGCAGCTTGGCCCTAAGGACAGGGGCCCACTACGAGCAGTACTTC

d_gene: .
abundance: once
v_gene: TRBV19
j_gene: TRBJ2-7
CDR3aa: CASRTASDSYEQYF
CDR3nt: TGTGCCAGTAGAACTGCCTCGGACAGCTACGAGCAGTACTTC

d_gene: .
abundance: few
v_gene: TRBV5-4
j_gene: TRBJ1-3
CDR3aa: CASSSGADGNTIYF
CDR3nt: TGTGCCAGCAGCTCAGGGGCCGATGGAAACACCATATATTTT

d_gene: .
abundance: .
v_gene: TRBV7-9
j_gene: TRBJ1-6
CDR3aa: CASSLDFRNSPLHF
CDR3nt: TGTGCCAGCAGCTTAGATTTTCGTAATTCACCCCTCCACTTT

d_gene: .
abundance: .
v_gene: TRBV19
j_gene: TRBJ1-1
CDR3aa: CASSTQTNTEAFF
CDR3nt: TGTGCCAGTAGTACACAGACGAACACTGAAGCTTTCTTT

d_gene: .
abundance: .
v_gene: TRBV7-8
j_gene: TRBJ1-3
CDR3aa: CASSLEREVGNTIYF
CDR3nt: TGTGCCAGCAGCTTAGAGCGGGAGGTGGGAAACACCATATATTTT

d_gene: .
abundance: few
v_gene: TRBV7-9
j_gene: TRBJ1-2
CDR3aa: CASSLASGYGYTF
CDR3nt: TGTGCCAGCAGCTTAGCTTCGGGCTATGGCTACACCTTC

d_gene: .
abundance: few
v_gene: TRBV6-1
j_gene: TRBJ1-1
CDR3aa: CASSPGPERREAFF
CDR3nt: TGTGCCAGCAGTCCCGGGCCAGAGCGGCGTGAAGCTTTCTTT

d_gene: .
abundance: .
v_gene: TRBV7-2
j_gene: TRBJ2-7
CDR3aa: CASSSGTTYEQYF
CDR3nt: TGTGCCAGCAGCTCCGGGACAACCTACGAGCAGTACTTC

d_gene: .
abundance: .
v_gene: TRBV9
j_gene: TRBJ2-3
CDR3aa: CASSVVGAGTDTQYF
CDR3nt: TGTGCCAGCAGCGTAGTGGGAGCGGGCACAGATACGCAGTATTTT

d_gene: .
abundance: few
v_gene: TRBV5-6
j_gene: TRBJ1-3
CDR3aa: CASSLKGLTSGNTIYF
CDR3nt: TGTGCCAGCAGCCTGAAGGGGTTGACCTCTGGAAACACCATATATTTT

d_gene: .
abundance: .
v_gene: TRBV18
j_gene: TRBJ2-7
CDR3aa: CASSPVPGELSGEQYF
CDR3nt: TGTGCCAGCTCACCAGTCCCAGGGGAGCTTTCAGGCGAGCAGTACTTC

d_gene: .
abundance: .
v_gene: TRBV7-6
j_gene: TRBJ2-5
CDR3aa: CASSLAGNRASGSQETQYF
CDR3nt: TGTGCCAGCAGCTTAGCGGGGAACAGGGCAAGTGGATCGCAAGAGACCCAGTACTTC

d_gene: .
abundance: .
v_gene: TRBV7-9
j_gene: TRBJ2-7
CDR3aa: CASSPGGIEQYF
CDR3nt: TGTGCCAGCAGCCCGGGTGGCATCGAGCAGTACTTC

d_gene: .
abundance: .
v_gene: TRBV7-5
j_gene: TRBJ2-5
CDR3aa: CARSLLAGSQETQYF
CDR3nt: TGTGCCAGAAGCTTATTAGCGGGGTCACAAGAGACCCAGTACTTC

d_gene: .
abundance: .
v_gene: TRBV13
j_gene: TRBJ2-6
CDR3aa: CASSLGEGARSSGANVLTF
CDR3nt: TGTGCCAGCAGCTTAGGAGAGGGCGCTAGATCGTCTGGGGCCAACGTCCTGACTTTC

d_gene: TRBD1
abundance: .
v_gene: TRBV29-1
j_gene: TRBJ2-2
CDR3aa: CSVEGGTVGRELFF
CDR3nt: TGCAGCGTTGAAGGTGGGACAGTGGGTAGGGAGCTGTTTTTT

d_gene: .
abundance: .
v_gene: TRBV21-1
j_gene: TRBJ2-2
CDR3aa: CASTPGQNTGELFF
CDR3nt: TGTGCCAGCACCCCGGGACAGAACACCGGGGAGCTGTTTTTT